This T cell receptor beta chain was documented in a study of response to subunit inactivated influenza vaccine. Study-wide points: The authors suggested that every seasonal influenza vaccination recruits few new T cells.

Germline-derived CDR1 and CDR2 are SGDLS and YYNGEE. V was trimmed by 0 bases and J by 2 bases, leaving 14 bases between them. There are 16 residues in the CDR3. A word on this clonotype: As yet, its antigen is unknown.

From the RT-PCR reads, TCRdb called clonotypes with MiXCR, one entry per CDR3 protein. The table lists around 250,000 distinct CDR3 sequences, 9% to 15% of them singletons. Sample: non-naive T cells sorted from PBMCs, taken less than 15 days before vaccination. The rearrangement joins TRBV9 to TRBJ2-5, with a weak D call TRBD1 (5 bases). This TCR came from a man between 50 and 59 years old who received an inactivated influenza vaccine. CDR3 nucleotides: TGTGCCAGCAGCGTAGGATTAGGGTCAGGGCAAGAGACCCAGTACTTC. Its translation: CASSVGLGSGQETQYF.